This T cell receptor (beta chain) was captured by sequencing in a study of radiotherapy plus CTLA-4 blockade in lung cancer. Background on the study: For 15% to 20% of patients, objective responses occurred, and around 31% had disease control. Findings and limits, study-wide: Blood saw expansion of tumor-derived TCR clones after radiotherapy plus ipilimumab. According to reports, early shifts in blood T cell clones, alongside interferon-beta, forecast response most accurately.

Details on this clone: Its matching antigen is unknown.

Patients in the study, people with chemo-refractory metastatic non-small-cell lung cancer, received focal radiation plus ipilimumab CTLA-4 blockade. V lost 8 bases, J lost 1 base, and 7 bases stayed unmatched. The germline gives CDR1 MNHNS, CDR2 SASEGT. The length of the CDR3 is 14 residues. Some clones are missing from TCRdb's copy, which holds only in-frame ones; the method was immunoSEQ multiplex PCR. The table records 60,000 to 70,000 clones, approximately 82% of them present only once. The chain joins TRBV6-1 to TRBJ2-7; TRBD1 matches 8 bases. The source of this sequence is a human donor with non-small cell lung cancer who had a partial response to radiotherapy plus ipilimumab. The sequenced sample was peripheral blood, obtained from a patient treated with radiotherapy plus ipilimumab. The DNA for the CDR3 is TGTGCCAGCGTCGTGGGGACAGGATCCTACGAGCAGTACTTC. The encoded protein is CASVVGTGSYEQYF.